This TCR beta chain was sequenced during a study of OX40 agonist ivuxolimab in advanced cancers. Profiling relied on immunoSEQ multiplex PCR, and the TCRdb table lists in-frame clones only, not all of them. Of 9,500 to 12,000 clones listed, approximately 86% are singletons. CDR1 LNHNV and CDR2 YYDKDF come from the germline V gene (reference sequence). With 4 bases removed from V and 2 bases from J, the gap between germline ends came to 12 bases. This CDR3 has 15 residues. Baseline, cycle 4 day 1, and cycle 7 day 1 were the blood sampling points. This chain uses TRBV15 with TRBJ2-1; D is uncertain. The TCR was taken from an adult with an advanced solid tumor such as melanoma, head and neck, liver or kidney cancer. The material sequenced was CD4+ or CD8+ T cells sorted from blood, taken in a trial of the OX40 agonist ivuxolimab. CDR3 coding DNA: TGTGCCACCAGCATTCGTTCCTTAACCTACAATGAGCAGTTCTTC. Its protein is CATSIRSLTYNEQFF. The variable domain in full, completed from reference TRBV15 and TRBJ2-1, reads DAMVIQNPRYQVTQFGKPVTLSCSQTLNHNVMYWYQQKSSQAPKLLFHYYDKDFNNEADTPDNFQSRRPNTSFCFLDIRSPGLGDTAMYLCATSIRSLTYNEQFFGPGTRLTVL.